A single sample is the source of the 5 T cell receptor beta chains below, sequenced in a study of blood T cells in healthy people across ages. A second PCR of 7 to 11 cycles used a sample-barcoded 5' primer and a J-beta primer mix. TCRdb re-derived calls from the 5' RACE reads in MiXCR, one entry per CDR3 protein. The table includes roughly 680,000 distinct CDR3 sequences, 49% detected once. Sequenced: blood. The receptors shown here come from a woman aged 55-70 years in good health.

This rearrangement joins TRBV25-1 to TRBJ2-7; no clear D gene. Trimming cost V 0 bases and J 2 bases, with 17 bases left between them. The CDR3 consists of 17 residues. Germline CDR1 is MGHDK and CDR2 is SYGVNS. This CDR3 is CASSEYILGSNTYEQYF. CDR3 nucleotides: TGTGCCAGCAGTGAATATATTCTCGGCTCGAACACCTACGAGCAGTACTTC.

The chain carries TRBV7-2 and TRBJ2-3; D could derive from TRBD1 or TRBD2 (5 bases each). The V gene lost 5 bases and the J gene lost 6 bases, with 12 bases spanning the gap. This CDR3 region has 13 residues. From germline, CDR1 is SGHTA and CDR2 FQGNSA. The CDR3 here is CASSMNWGDTQYF. The CDR3 DNA is TGTGCCAGCAGCATGAATTGGGGGGATACGCAGTATTTT.

The gene calls are TRBV14 and TRBJ1-2; tentative D call: TRBD1 (6 bases). Between the trimmed V and J ends, which lost 5 bases and 2 bases, there was a span of 9 bases. There are 13 residues in the CDR3. The germline V gene encodes CDR1 SGHDN and CDR2 FVKESK. The chain's CDR3 is CASSGTSNYGYTF. In DNA, the CDR3 is TGTGCCAGCAGCGGGACAAGCAACTATGGCTACACCTTC.

This chain joins TRBV11-1 and TRBJ2-1, with 11 bases fitting TRBD2. Germline V CDR1 and CDR2: SGHAT, FQDESV (reference sequence). The CDR3 is 17 residues long. V dropped 2 bases and J dropped 5; count of bases not matched to a gene: 8. The CDR3 here is CASSLTGLAGIHNEQFF. The CDR3 DNA reads as TGTGCCAGCAGCTTAACCGGACTAGCGGGTATCCACAATGAGCAGTTCTTC.

The chain joins TRBV5-1 to TRBJ2-2; perhaps TRBD1 as D (6 bases). There are 16 residues in the CDR3. Germline CDR1 SGHRS, CDR2 YFSETQ. V was cut by 4 bases and J by 4 bases, with 17 bases left in between. The CDR3 coding sequence is TGCGCCAGCAGCCCCAGTCCGGGACAACTCACCGGGGAGCTGTTTTTT. Its translation: CASSPSPGQLTGELFF. The entire variable domain, with the rest obtained from reference TRBV5-1 and TRBJ2-2, is as follows: KAGVTQTPRYLIKTRGQQVTLSCSPISGHRSVSWYQQTPGQGLQFLFEYFSETQRNKGNFPGRFSGRQFSNSRSEMNVSTLELGDSALYLCASSPSPGQLTGELFFGEGSRLTVL.